This T cell receptor beta chain was retrieved from a study of T cell repertoires in aging, cancer and after chemotherapy. Turning to the study itself: Roughly 10 million TCR reads made up the full dataset. Study outcomes and limitations: Untreated cancer patients had significantly lower blood TCR diversity than age-matched healthy donors. No conclusions about immunological memory after chemotherapy can be drawn from the repertoire data.

TCR beta rearrangements were amplified from peripheral blood genomic DNA. V gave up 3 bases and J gave up 0 bases, with 12 bases separating them. Germline assignment: CDR1 MNHNS and CDR2 SASEGT. The length of the CDR3 is 16 residues. With regard to this clonotype: Its specificity is unknown.

TRB rearrangements spanning V, D and J were amplified using mixed TRB-A/B primers. TCRdb called the multiplex PCR reads again in MiXCR, with one record for every CDR3 protein. The sample includes fewer than 15,000 distinct CDR3 sequences, about 26% seen only once; the top ten take about 50%. The V gene is TRBV6-1, the J gene TRBJ2-4, with D possibly being TRBD2 (6 bases). The TCR comes from a human donor in good health. Sequencing was carried out using blood. The CDR3 protein is CASSEEGRLAKNIQYF. For the CDR3, the DNA is TGTGCCAGCAGTGAGGAGGGCAGACTAGCCAAAAACATTCAGTACTTC.